This T cell receptor (beta chain) was sequenced during a study of blood T cells in healthy people across ages. General study results and limits: Comparison with aged donors showed that long-lived donors had more naive CD4+ cells and higher diversity. Unsorted PBMC input precluded a conclusive naive versus antigen-experienced comparison. The fall in TCR beta diversity per million T cells was roughly linear with age.

Then a second PCR, running roughly 7 to 11 cycles, was carried out with a sample-barcoded 5' primer and a J-beta primer mix. TCRdb re-derived calls from the 5' RACE reads in MiXCR, one entry per CDR3 protein. The sample carries around 850,000 distinct CDR3 sequences, 30% to 45% recorded once. This clonotype was seen many times. Its target is not known. The CDR3 length is 16 residues. Trimming stripped 0 bases from V and 0 bases from J, with 10 bases between. Germline V lookup: CDR1 LGHNA, CDR2 YNFKEQ. The rearrangement links TRBV4-2 to TRBJ2-3; no definite D call. This receptor was taken from a man aged 18 to 35 in good health. The sample taken for sequencing was blood. The CDR3 nucleotides read TGTGCCAGCAGCCAAGACTACAGTTCGAGCACAGATACGCAGTATTTT. Residues: CASSQDYSSSTDTQYF.